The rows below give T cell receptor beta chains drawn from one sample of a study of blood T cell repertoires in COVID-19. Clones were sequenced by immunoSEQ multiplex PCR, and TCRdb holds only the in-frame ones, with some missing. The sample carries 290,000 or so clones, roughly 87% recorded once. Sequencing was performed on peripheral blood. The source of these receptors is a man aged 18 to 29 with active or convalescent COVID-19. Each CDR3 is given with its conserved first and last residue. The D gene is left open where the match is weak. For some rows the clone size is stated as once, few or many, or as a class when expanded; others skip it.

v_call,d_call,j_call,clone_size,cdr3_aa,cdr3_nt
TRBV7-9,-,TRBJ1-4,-,CASSSSQGFRPNEKLFF,TGTGCCAGCAGCTCTTCACAGGGATTCCGACCCAATGAAAAACTGTTTTTT
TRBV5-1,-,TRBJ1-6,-,CASSLDRSSHNSPLHF,TGCGCCAGCAGCTTGGATCGTAGCAGTCATAATTCACCCCTCCACTTT
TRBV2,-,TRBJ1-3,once,CASTLERGNTIYF,TGTGCCAGCACACTCGAGCGGGGAAACACCATATATTTT
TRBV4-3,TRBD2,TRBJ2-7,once,CASSQELASSYEQYF,TGCGCCAGCAGCCAAGAACTAGCGAGCTCCTACGAGCAGTACTTC
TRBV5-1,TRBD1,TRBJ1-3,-,CASSNRGDGNTIYF,TGCGCCAGCAGCAACAGGGGGGATGGAAACACCATATATTTT
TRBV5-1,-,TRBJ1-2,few,CASSSAGRLTGYTF,TGCGCCAGCAGCTCGGCAGGGCGTTTAACAGGCTACACCTTC
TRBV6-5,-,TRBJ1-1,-,CASTPGQNTEAFF,TGTGCCAGCACCCCGGGACAGAACACTGAAGCTTTCTTT
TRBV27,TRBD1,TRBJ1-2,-,CASSFLRQGRYYGYTF,TGTGCCAGCAGTTTCCTTCGACAGGGGAGGTACTATGGCTACACCTTC
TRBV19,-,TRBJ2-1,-,CASSTTSFGNEQFF,TGTGCCAGTAGTACCACTAGCTTTGGCAATGAGCAGTTCTTC
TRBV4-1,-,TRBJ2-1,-,CASAHWGGDEQFF,TGCGCCAGCGCCCACTGGGGGGGCGATGAGCAGTTCTTC
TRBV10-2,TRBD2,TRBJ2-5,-,CASSESASGRETQYF,TGCGCCAGCAGTGAGTCGGCTAGCGGGCGAGAGACCCAGTACTTC
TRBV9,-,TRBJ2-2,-,CASSVRTRGNTGELFF,TGTGCCAGCAGCGTTCGAACCAGGGGTAACACCGGGGAGCTGTTTTTT
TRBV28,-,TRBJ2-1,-,CASSHLQGGLNNEQFF,TGTGCCAGCAGCCACCTACAGGGCGGTTTGAACAATGAGCAGTTCTTC
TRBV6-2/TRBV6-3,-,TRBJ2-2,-,CASSYRLLTGTGELFF,TGTGCCAGCAGTTACCGCCTTCTGACAGGCACCGGGGAGCTGTTTTTT
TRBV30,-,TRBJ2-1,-,CAWSDPTGLLYNEQFF,TGTGCCTGGAGTGACCCGACAGGTCTCCTCTACAATGAGCAGTTCTTC
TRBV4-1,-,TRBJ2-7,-,CASSPQRATYEQYF,TGCGCCAGCAGCCCACAGAGGGCTACCTACGAGCAGTACTTC
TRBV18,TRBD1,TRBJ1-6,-,CASSGQGDSPLHF,TGTGCCAGCTCAGGACAGGGCGATTCACCCCTCCACTTT
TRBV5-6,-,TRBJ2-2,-,CASSLGTLSGELFF,TGTGCCAGCAGCTTGGGGACACTTTCTGGGGAGCTGTTTTTT